This TCR beta chain was retrieved from a study of T cell changes during pregnancy in multiple sclerosis. TCRdb's table, derived via immunoSEQ multiplex PCR, lists solely in-frame clones and lacks some. The table lists approximately 17,000 clones, 84% of them singletons. Losses at the gene ends were 3 bases for V and 2 bases for J; bases not matched to a gene: 5. The CDR3 is made up of 15 amino acids. Germline V gene sequence: CDR1 SGDLS, CDR2 YYNGEE. The sequence derives from a female donor in good health, enrolled as a control in a pregnancy study. This chain links TRBV9 with TRBJ2-5, with 9 bases matching TRBD2. Sequencing was performed on CD8+ T cells from peripheral blood mononuclear cells, taken in the second trimester of pregnancy. CDR3 nucleotide sequence: TGTGCCAGCAGCGACCCTAGCGGGGAACAAGAGACCCAGTACTTC. Amino acids: CASSDPSGEQETQYF.